The 25 T cell receptor beta chains below come from one sample, sequenced in a study of T cell changes during pregnancy in multiple sclerosis. Some clones are missing from TCRdb's copy, which holds only in-frame ones; the method was immunoSEQ multiplex PCR. The sample includes 45,000 or so clones, roughly 89% of them seen just once. Source: peripheral blood, taken in the first trimester of pregnancy. The source of these receptors is a female donor with multiple sclerosis, enrolled in a pregnancy study.

The rearrangement uses TRBV6-4 and TRBJ2-3, with 9 bases aligning to TRBD2. V lost 0 bases, J lost 1 base, and 5 bases stayed unmatched. There are 17 residues in the CDR3. CDR1 and CDR2 (germline): MRHNA, SNTAGT. The CDR3 spells CASSDSASGEGTDTQYF. The DNA of the CDR3 is TGTGCCAGCAGTGACTCGGCTAGCGGGGAGGGCACAGATACGCAGTATTTT.

The chain employs TRBV7-6 and TRBJ2-7; D gene unclear. With 1 base removed from V and 6 bases from J, the gap between germline ends came to 13 bases. This CDR3 contains 14 residues. Germline V gives CDR1 SGHVS, CDR2 FNYEAQ. The CDR3 is CASSLGSDFGEQYF. The CDR3 DNA reads TGTGCCAGCAGCTTAGGGTCTGACTTCGGCGAGCAGTACTTC.

CDR3 nucleotide sequence: TGTGCCAGCAAATGGGGACTAGCGGCCCCTGAGACCCAGTACTTC. It is translated as CASKWGLAAPETQYF. This chain joins TRBV2 and TRBJ2-5; 11 nucleotides match TRBD2. V shed 7 bases and J 5 bases; nucleotides not matched to a gene: 9. Looked up from germline, CDR1 is SNHLY and CDR2 is FYNNEI. The CDR3 extends over 15 amino acids.

This clone has ten or more counts. The genes are TRBV7-3 and TRBJ1-1; a possible D gene is TRBD1 (6 bases). The CDR3 runs to 17 residues. CDR1 and CDR2 (germline): SGHTA, FQGTGA. Trimming cost V 0 bases and J 2 bases, with 16 bases left between them. CDR3 loop: CASSLTGQGIPNTEAFF. DNA of the CDR3: TGTGCCAGCAGCTTAACCGGTCAGGGGATCCCTAACACTGAAGCTTTCTTT.

This rearrangement joins TRBV16 to TRBJ2-7, with a tentative D call TRBD2 (5 bases). V was cut by 0 bases and J by 0 bases, with 6 bases left in between. CDR1 is KGHSY and CDR2 is FQNENV in the germline V gene. The CDR3 runs 14 residues. The CDR3 is CASSQSDSSYEQYF. The DNA for the CDR3 is TGTGCCAGCAGCCAATCGGACTCCTCCTACGAGCAGTACTTC.

V and J are TRBV7-6 and TRBJ2-7; 8 bases are shared with TRBD1. Germline V gene lookup returns CDR1 SGHVS and CDR2 FNYEAQ. V trimming: 2 bases; J trimming: 2 bases; junction bases outside the gene matches: 5. The CDR3 loop spans 15 amino acids. CDR3 sequence: CASSLRTGYTYEQYF. The CDR3 bases are TGTGCCAGCAGCTTAAGGACAGGGTACACCTACGAGCAGTACTTC.

This sequence joins TRBV10-3 and TRBJ2-5; TRBD2 agrees at 7 bases. The germline gives CDR1 ENHRY, CDR2 SYGVKD. Trimming at V came to 3 bases and at J to 4 bases, leaving 8 bases not matched to a gene. The CDR3 consists of 15 residues. Here the CDR3 reads CAISDPGRVGETQYF. The CDR3 region has the DNA TGTGCCATCAGTGACCCAGGGAGGGTAGGAGAGACCCAGTACTTC.

The genes are TRBV10-3 and TRBJ2-2; TRBD2 matches 14 bases. The junction had 7 bases not matched to a gene; V was cut back by 10 bases and J by 0 bases. Per germline, CDR1 ENHRY and CDR2 SYGVKD. The length of the CDR3 is 17 residues. CDR3 coding DNA: TGTGCCACCCGGGGGACTAGCGGGGGATCGAACACCGGGGAGCTGTTTTTT. Translated: CATRGTSGGSNTGELFF.

The V and J genes are TRBV11-2 and TRBJ2-7; 7 nucleotides agree with TRBD1. The CDR3 runs 12 residues. After removal of 6 bases from V and 6 bases from J, the junction contained 5 bases not matched to a gene. Germline loops: CDR1 SGHAT, CDR2 FQNNGV. In nucleotides, the CDR3 is TGTGCCAGCAGTCAACAGGGGCTCGAGCAGTACTTC. Its translation is CASSQQGLEQYF.

The chain employs TRBV30 and TRBJ1-3; 8 bases line up with TRBD1. From germline, CDR1 is GTSNPN and CDR2 SVGIG (reference sequence). This CDR3 has 14 amino acids. V lost 2 bases, J lost 3 bases, and 3 bases stayed unmatched. CDR3 nucleotide sequence: TGTGCCTGGAGTCCAACAGGGGGTGGAAACACCATATATTTT. Its protein is CAWSPTGGGNTIYF. The whole variable domain, remainder taken from reference TRBV30 and TRBJ1-3, is SQTIHQWPATLVQPVGSPLSLECTVEGTSNPNLYWYRQAAGRGLQLLFYSVGIGQISSEVPQNLSASRPQDRQFILSSKKLLLSDSGFYLCAWSPTGGGNTIYFGEGSWLTVV.

V and J are TRBV6-5 and TRBJ1-1, with a tentative D call TRBD1 (6 bases). The CDR3 length is 13 residues. The V gene lost 8 bases and the J gene lost 9 bases, with 19 bases spanning the gap. The V gene's germline CDR1 is MNHEY and CDR2 SVGAGI. CDR3: CASEQAGGRKAFF. The CDR3 coding sequence is TGTGCCAGCGAACAAGCCGGGGGGCGTAAAGCTTTCTTT.

The chain has TRBV5-4 and TRBJ1-4, with 7 bases aligning to TRBD1. CDR3 length: 15 residues. CDR1 SGHNT and CDR2 YYREEE come from the germline V gene (reference sequence). Unmatched junction bases numbered 2, after V lost 3 bases and J lost 0 bases. CDR3 nucleotides: TGTGCCAGCAGCTCAGGGGGAGCAACTAATGAAAAACTGTTTTTT. This encodes CASSSGGATNEKLFF. Looking up the rest from reference TRBV5-4 and TRBJ1-4 gives the full variable domain: ETGVTQSPTHLIKTRGQQVTLRCSSQSGHNTVSWYQQALGQGPQFIFQYYREEENGRGNFPPRFSGLQFPNYSSELNVNALELDDSALYLCASSSGGATNEKLFFGSGTQLSVL.

The CDR3 region is CASSFRTSDIQYF. CDR3 bases: TGTGCCAGCTCGTTCAGGACATCGGACATTCAGTACTTC. V is TRBV7-9 and J is TRBJ2-4; perhaps TRBD1 as D (5 bases). Germline assignment: CDR1 SEHNR and CDR2 FQNEAQ (reference sequence). The germline V and J ends were trimmed by 8 bases and 8 bases, with 16 bases remaining between them. CDR3 size: 13 residues.

The chain recombines TRBV10-3 with TRBJ1-2; 11 positions match TRBD1. Unmatched junction bases numbered 12, after V lost 2 bases and J lost 7 bases. CDR3 size: 17 residues. The germline CDR1 and CDR2 sequences are ENHRY and SYGVKD. Here the CDR3 DNA reads TGTGCCATCAGTGAGGGGACAGGGGGATTAGGAGATAGTGGCTACACCTTC. Encoded protein: CAISEGTGGLGDSGYTF.

CDR3: CASSTRTSGVREQYF. The CDR3 nucleotides are TGTGCCAGTAGTACTAGGACTAGCGGCGTGAGGGAGCAGTACTTC. The rearrangement uses TRBV19 and TRBJ2-7; 10 bases line up with TRBD2. V trimming: 4 bases; J trimming: 7 bases; junction bases outside the gene matches: 10. In germline, CDR1 is LNHDA, CDR2 SQIVND (reference sequence). The CDR3 loop spans 15 amino acids. Full variable domain (remainder filled in from reference TRBV19 and TRBJ2-7): DGGITQSPKYLFRKEGQNVTLSCEQNLNHDAMYWYRQDPGQGLRLIYYSQIVNDFQKGDIAEGYSVSREKKESFPLTVTSAQKNPTAFYLCASSTRTSGVREQYFGPGTRLTVT.

The rearrangement links TRBV9 to TRBJ2-7, with TRBD2 identical over 7 bases. The CDR3 is 15 residues long. J gave up 0 bases and V 0 bases, and 3 bases lay outside the gene matches. Per germline, CDR1 SGDLS and CDR2 YYNGEE. The CDR3 reads CASSVGSGVSYEQYF. The CDR3 DNA follows: TGTGCCAGCAGCGTAGGCAGCGGGGTCTCCTACGAGCAGTACTTC.

The chain employs TRBV5-6 and TRBJ2-1; the match to TRBD1 covers 10 bases. CDR3 length: 16 residues. V dropped 2 bases and J dropped 5; count of bases not matched to a gene: 7. Germline loops: CDR1 SGHDT, CDR2 YYEEEE. CDR3 in DNA: TGTGCCAGCAGCTTACGACCCGGGACAGGGGACAATGAGCAGTTCTTC. Amino acids: CASSLRPGTGDNEQFF. Full variable domain (remainder filled in from reference TRBV5-6 and TRBJ2-1): DAGVTQSPTHLIKTRGQQVTLRCSPKSGHDTVSWYQQALGQGPQFIFQYYEEEERQRGNFPDRFSGHQFPNYSSELNVNALLLGDSALYLCASSLRPGTGDNEQFFGPGTRLTVL.

The gene calls are TRBV2 and TRBJ1-5; 9 bases are shared with TRBD1. J gave up 7 bases and V 4 bases, and 5 bases lay outside the gene matches. Per the germline V gene, CDR1 is SNHLY and CDR2 is FYNNEI. This CDR3 spans 14 amino acids. The CDR3: CASSGGTGRQPQHF. CDR3 DNA sequence: TGTGCCAGCAGTGGAGGGACAGGGAGGCAGCCCCAGCATTTT.

The rearrangement joins TRBV5-4 to TRBJ1-4; a weak D match, TRBD1 (5 bases). The CDR3 contains 16 residues. Germline lookup yields CDR1 SGHNT and CDR2 YYREEE (reference sequence). Trimming took 4 bases from V and 3 from J, leaving 16 bases between them. CDR3 region: CASSRSGGLSNEKLFF. The DNA for the CDR3 is TGTGCCAGCAGCCGATCCGGGGGACTCTCTAATGAAAAACTGTTTTTT.

The V call is TRBV18, the J call TRBJ2-3, with D perhaps matching TRBD2 (5 bases). Germline V lookup: CDR1 KGHSH, CDR2 LQKENI. The CDR3 consists of 15 residues. V was clipped by 4 bases and J by 4 bases, with 15 bases between them. CDR3 sequence (DNA): TGTGCCAGCTCACGGGAGAGGCCCCCCCCAGATACGCAGTATTTT. This codes for CASSRERPPPDTQYF.

This rearrangement joins TRBV6-5 to TRBJ1-1; 9 nucleotides line up with TRBD1. The trim removed 6 bases at V and 3 bases at J, leaving 5 bases unmatched. Germline V gene sequence: CDR1 MNHEY, CDR2 SVGAGI. This CDR3 is 14 amino acids long. The CDR3 DNA sequence: TGTGCCAGCAGCCCCGGGACAGGGTACACTGAAGCTTTCTTT. Protein sequence: CASSPGTGYTEAFF.

The V gene is TRBV5-1, the J gene TRBJ1-3; no definite D call. Between the trimmed V and J ends, which lost 5 bases and 4 bases, there was a span of 7 bases. The CDR3 spans 12 residues. Germline lookup yields CDR1 SGHRS and CDR2 YFSETQ. CDR3 sequence: CASRGEGNTIYF. The CDR3 coding sequence is TGCGCCAGCAGGGGCGAAGGAAACACCATATATTTT. The whole variable domain, filled in from reference TRBV5-1 and TRBJ1-3, reads KAGVTQTPRYLIKTRGQQVTLSCSPISGHRSVSWYQQTPGQGLQFLFEYFSETQRNKGNFPGRFSGRQFSNSRSEMNVSTLELGDSALYLCASRGEGNTIYFGEGSWLTVV.

V and J are TRBV28 and TRBJ1-6; D unresolved. From germline, CDR1 is MDHEN and CDR2 SYDVKM. The CDR3 consists of 12 residues. The V gene lost 5 bases and the J gene lost 7 bases, with 6 bases spanning the gap. The CDR3 DNA reads as TGTGCCAGCAGTCCAGTGAATTCACCCCTCCACTTT. It specifies CASSPVNSPLHF.

The chain links TRBV7-3 to TRBJ2-3; D not certain. The length of the CDR3 is 16 residues. Trimming removed 6 bases at V and 0 bases at J, with 16 bases between. CDR1 SGHTA and CDR2 FQGTGA come from the germline V gene. The CDR3 sequence is CASSPGSYPSTDTQYF. The CDR3 DNA reads as TGTGCCAGCAGTCCAGGTTCCTATCCTAGCACAGATACGCAGTATTTT.

V is TRBV6-5 and J is TRBJ2-7; tentatively, D is TRBD2 (5 bases). V was clipped by 6 bases and J by 3 bases, with 12 bases between them. This CDR3 is 13 amino acids long. CDR1 and CDR2 from the germline V gene are MNHEY and SVGAGI. CDR3 in amino acids: CASRRGSDYEQYF. In nucleotides, the CDR3 is TGTGCCAGCAGGCGCGGGTCGGACTACGAGCAGTACTTC.